Following are 31 T cell receptor beta chains from one sample sequenced in a study of blood T cell repertoires in COVID-19. This table comes from immunoSEQ multiplex PCR, and its TCRdb copy is limited to in-frame clones, with some not included. The data contain roughly 100,000 clones, 85% to 90% of them seen just once; the ten biggest clones take up about a third. The specimen was peripheral blood. Every receptor here comes from a woman aged 80 or over with acute or convalescent COVID-19.

This clone was detected only once. The V and J genes are TRBV19 and TRBJ2-3; D is unclear. The V end lost 4 bases, the J end lost 0 bases, and 17 bases lay between the germline ends. The CDR3 length is 17 residues. Looked up from germline, CDR1 is LNHDA and CDR2 is SQIVND (reference sequence). The DNA of the CDR3 is TGTGCCAGTAGTACCCCCGGGTCTCGTCTTAGCACAGATACGCAGTATTTT. It codes for CASSTPGSRLSTDTQYF. The full variable domain, rest sourced from reference TRBV19 and TRBJ2-3, is DGGITQSPKYLFRKEGQNVTLSCEQNLNHDAMYWYRQDPGQGLRLIYYSQIVNDFQKGDIAEGYSVSREKKESFPLTVTSAQKNPTAFYLCASSTPGSRLSTDTQYFGPGTRLTVL.

The V and J genes are TRBV4-1 and TRBJ2-7; 7 bases fit TRBD1. CDR3 length equals 14 residues. V shed 5 bases and J 3 bases; nucleotides not matched to a gene: 7. In germline, CDR1 is MGHRA, CDR2 YSYEKL. CDR3 nucleotides: TGCGCCAGCAGCTCCGGGACAGCCAACTACGAGCAGTACTTC. It encodes CASSSGTANYEQYF.

This chain uses TRBV6-1 with TRBJ2-3, with D perhaps matching TRBD1 (5 bases). V was trimmed by 1 base and J by 0 bases, leaving 11 bases between them. The V gene's germline CDR1 is MNHNS and CDR2 SASEGT. The CDR3 sequence is 16 residues long. Here the CDR3 reads CASSEVDRTSTDTQYF. CDR3 coding DNA: TGTGCCAGCAGTGAAGTCGACAGAACTAGCACAGATACGCAGTATTTT.

The J gene is TRBJ1-6, the V gene TRBV19; D may be TRBD1 (6 bases). Trimming took off 7 bases at V and 8 bases at J, with 12 bases between the two ends. CDR3 length equals 13 residues. Germline V gene data show CDR1 as LNHDA and CDR2 as SQIVND (reference sequence). The CDR3 spells CASNQGFDSPLHF. As DNA, the CDR3 is TGTGCCAGTAATCAGGGGTTTGATTCACCCCTCCACTTT.

The rearrangement links TRBV3-1 (or the pseudogene TRBV3-2) to TRBJ2-4, with a weak D call TRBD2 (6 bases). Germline V gives CDR1 LGHDT, CDR2 YNNKEL (reference sequence). The germline V and J ends were trimmed by 3 bases and 5 bases, with 11 bases remaining between them. This CDR3 is 14 amino acids long. Here the CDR3 DNA reads TGTGCCAGCAGCCAGGACGGGAGAGAAAACATTCAGTACTTC. Encoded protein: CASSQDGRENIQYF.

The chain carries TRBV7-2 and TRBJ2-3; a possible D gene is TRBD2 (7 bases). The CDR3 contains 15 residues. Trimming stripped 0 bases from V and 5 bases from J, with 12 bases between. The germline V gene encodes CDR1 SGHTA and CDR2 FQGNSA. The CDR3 nucleotides read TGTGCCAGCAGCTTAGCGGGGGGGCCTATAGATACGCAGTATTTT. Translating gives CASSLAGGPIDTQYF.

The rearrangement links TRBV18 to TRBJ2-1, with 13 bases identical to TRBD2. There are 16 residues in the CDR3. The V and J ends lost 8 bases and 5 bases, in that order; junction bases with no gene match: 9. Germline V gene data show CDR1 as KGHSH and CDR2 as LQKENI. The CDR3 here is CASSPTSGGGHNEQFF. In DNA, the CDR3 is TGTGCCAGCAGCCCTACTAGCGGGGGGGGACACAATGAGCAGTTCTTC.

The chain links TRBV11-2 to TRBJ2-6, with D hard to call. V lost 2 bases to trimming and J lost 0 bases, with 11 bases between them. The CDR3 is 17 amino acids. From germline, CDR1 is SGHAT and CDR2 FQNNGV. CDR3 nucleotides: TGTGCCAGCAGCTTAAATCCCACAAGCTCTGGGGCCAACGTCCTGACTTTC. It codes for CASSLNPTSSGANVLTF.

This sequence joins TRBV2 and TRBJ2-7, with D maybe TRBD2 (5 bases). V dropped 6 bases and J dropped 0 bases, with 6 bases sitting between them. The CDR3 spans 12 residues. CDR1 SNHLY and CDR2 FYNNEI come from the germline V gene. The CDR3 reads CASRAGSYEQYF. CDR3 in DNA: TGTGCCAGCAGGGCGGGCTCCTACGAGCAGTACTTC.

The chain couples TRBV18 to TRBJ2-1; the match to TRBD2 covers 12 bases. The V gene's germline CDR1 is KGHSH and CDR2 LQKENI. The CDR3 is 16 amino acids. The V and J ends lost 5 bases and 6 bases, in that order; junction bases with no gene match: 8. CDR3 sequence (DNA): TGTGCCAGCTCAACTGGACTAGCGGGGAGGGGCAATGAGCAGTTCTTC. Its translation: CASSTGLAGRGNEQFF.

The chain couples TRBV4-1 to TRBJ2-7; 7 nucleotides align to TRBD2. After removal of 0 bases from V and 4 bases from J, the junction contained 0 bases not matched to a gene. Germline V gene sequence: CDR1 MGHRA, CDR2 YSYEKL. The CDR3 runs to 13 residues. CDR3: CASSQEAGYEQYF. The CDR3 DNA reads as TGCGCCAGCAGCCAAGAAGCGGGATACGAGCAGTACTTC.

The genes are TRBV28 and TRBJ1-4, with D uncertain. This CDR3 contains 16 residues. Germline CDR1 reads MDHEN; CDR2 reads SYDVKM. V was clipped by 6 bases and J by 8 bases, with 22 bases between them. This chain's CDR3 is CASSLDPPGSREKLFF. DNA of the CDR3: TGTGCCAGCAGCCTAGACCCACCCGGGAGTCGAGAAAAACTGTTTTTT.

The chain joins TRBV5-1 to TRBJ1-1; 7 bases are shared with TRBD1. Germline assignment: CDR1 SGHRS and CDR2 YFSETQ. J was trimmed by 3 bases and V by 0 bases; bases with no gene match: 8. CDR3 length: 16 residues. Here the CDR3 reads CASSLGRGGWDTEAFF. The CDR3 nucleotides read TGCGCCAGCAGCTTGGGGAGAGGGGGCTGGGACACTGAAGCTTTCTTT.

This chain uses TRBV5-1 with TRBJ2-7; 7 positions agree with TRBD1. Germline CDR1 SGHRS, CDR2 YFSETQ. The CDR3 sequence is 14 residues long. Unmatched junction bases numbered 4, after V lost 3 bases and J lost 1 base. CDR3 sequence (DNA): TGCGCCAGCAGCTACTCGGGACAGTCCTACGAGCAGTACTTC. Translation gives CASSYSGQSYEQYF.

The chain employs TRBV7-8 and TRBJ1-2; the D gene is possibly TRBD1 (5 bases). V was cut by 2 bases and J by 4 bases, with 5 bases left in between. Germline CDR1 is SGHVS and CDR2 is FQNEAQ. The CDR3 covers 12 residues. The CDR3 DNA follows: TGTGCCAGCAGCTTACAGGGCTATGGCTACACCTTC. The encoded protein is CASSLQGYGYTF. Looking up the rest from reference TRBV7-8 and TRBJ1-2 gives the full variable domain: GAGVSQSPRYKVAKRGQDVALRCDPISGHVSLFWYQQALGQGPEFLTYFQNEAQLDKSGLPSDRFFAERPEGSVSTLKIQRTQQEDSAVYLCASSLQGYGYTFGSGTRLTVV.

This clone was seen a few times. This chain joins TRBV21-1 and TRBJ2-2; no check of the table's D call, TRBD1, against the DNA was made. TRBV21-1 is a listed pseudogene. The CDR3 runs 18 residues. The CDR3 DNA sequence: TGTGCCAGCAGCAAATTCCCGGGACAGGGGGCGCCGGGCGGGGAGCTGTTTTTT. Translation: CASSKFPGQGAPGGELFF.

This clone occurred a few times. The gene calls are TRBV30 and TRBJ1-1; the D is unclear. Trimming took off 3 bases at V and 0 bases at J, with 14 bases between the two ends. This CDR3 contains 15 residues. CDR1 is GTSNPN, CDR2 SVGIG, per germline (reference sequence). CDR3 protein: CAWRRPLSLNTEAFF. The CDR3 region has the DNA TGTGCCTGGAGGAGGCCCCTTAGTCTGAACACTGAAGCTTTCTTT.

V usage is TRBV15 and J usage is TRBJ2-7, with TRBD2 matching over 7 bases. The CDR3 contains 13 residues. Germline V CDR1 and CDR2: LNHNV, YYDKDF (reference sequence). V lost 4 bases, J lost 13 bases, and 13 bases stayed unmatched. CDR3 region: CATSKAGRDYGYF. In DNA form, the CDR3 reads TGTGCCACCAGCAAGGCCGGGCGGGACTACGGTTACTTC.

This chain connects TRBV28 to TRBJ1-5; possibly TRBD1 for D (5 bases). Germline values: CDR1 MDHEN, CDR2 SYDVKM. V lost 6 bases, J lost 4 bases, and 13 bases lay in between. The CDR3 has 14 amino acids. The CDR3 sequence: CASRVQGWNQPQHF. The DNA of the CDR3 is TGTGCCAGCAGAGTTCAGGGATGGAATCAGCCCCAGCATTTT.

V and J are TRBV5-4 and TRBJ1-1; possible D gene TRBD1, 5 bases. Trimming took off 2 bases at V and 4 bases at J, with 9 bases between the two ends. CDR3 length: 13 amino acids. Germline-derived CDR1 and CDR2 are SGHNT and YYREEE (reference sequence). CDR3 protein: CASSFVQGTEAFF. The CDR3 coding sequence is TGTGCCAGCAGCTTTGTGCAGGGCACTGAAGCTTTCTTT.

This chain links TRBV2 with TRBJ2-5; 13 bases map to TRBD2. V lost 3 bases, J lost 3 bases, and 1 base stayed unmatched. The CDR3 extends over 15 amino acids. Per the germline V gene, CDR1 is SNHLY and CDR2 is FYNNEI. The CDR3 region has the DNA TGTGCCAGCAGTGATGGACTAGCGGGGGAAGAGACCCAGTACTTC. Protein product: CASSDGLAGEETQYF.

The CDR3 DNA reads as TGTGCCAGCAGTATTAGCGGGGGCACCTACGAGCAGTACTTC. Amino acids: CASSISGGTYEQYF. The chain carries TRBV11-3 and TRBJ2-7, with 9 bases fitting TRBD2. This CDR3 spans 14 amino acids. Germline CDR1 reads SGHNT; CDR2 reads YENEEA. V trimming: 6 bases; J trimming: 2 bases; junction bases outside the gene matches: 5.

This rearrangement joins TRBV6-6 to TRBJ2-1, with no clear D. CDR1 is MNHNY and CDR2 is SVGAGI in the germline V gene (reference sequence). The CDR3 sequence is 12 residues long. Trimming stripped 4 bases from V and 2 bases from J, with 3 bases between. CDR3 sequence reads: CASSFTYNEQFF. The CDR3 DNA sequence: TGTGCCAGCAGTTTTACCTACAATGAGCAGTTCTTC.

The chain uses TRBV18 and TRBJ1-6; 7 bases agree with TRBD1. With 3 bases clipped from V and 0 bases from J, the junction kept 2 bases outside the gene matches. CDR3 length equals 16 residues. Germline lookup yields CDR1 KGHSH and CDR2 LQKENI. The CDR3 protein is CASSPRDSSYNSPLHF. CDR3 DNA sequence: TGTGCCAGCTCACCGCGGGACAGCTCCTATAATTCACCCCTCCACTTT.

The chain recombines TRBV5-4 with TRBJ1-1; tentative D call: TRBD1 (5 bases). CDR3 length equals 15 residues. The V end lost 2 bases, the J end lost 0 bases, and 11 bases lay between the germline ends. Germline CDR1 and CDR2: SGHNT and YYREEE (reference sequence). The CDR3 bases are TGTGCCAGCAGCTTCGGAAGGGGTATGAACACTGAAGCTTTCTTT. Translating gives CASSFGRGMNTEAFF.

This clone was found once. Here the CDR3 DNA reads TGCGCCAGCAGCTTGGAGGCGGCGGGGGGGCGTTTAGATACGCAGTATTTT. As protein: CASSLEAAGGRLDTQYF. This sequence joins TRBV5-1 and TRBJ2-3, with 9 bases lining up with TRBD2. CDR3 size: 17 residues. The trim removed 0 bases at V and 5 bases at J, leaving 10 bases unmatched. Germline V gene sequence: CDR1 SGHRS, CDR2 YFSETQ.

J is TRBJ2-3 and V is TRBV7-2, with TRBD2 matching 15 bases. Germline V gene data show CDR1 as SGHTA and CDR2 as FQGNSA. This CDR3 is built from 14 residues. V lost 5 bases to trimming and J lost 9 bases; unmatched junction nucleotides: 3. Written as DNA, the CDR3 is TGTGCCAGCAGCGTCGGGACTAGCGGGGGGACGCAGTATTTT. Amino acid sequence: CASSVGTSGGTQYF.

The chain is built from TRBV6-5 and TRBJ1-2; D is unclear. Germline V gene sequence: CDR1 MNHEY, CDR2 SVGAGI. The V and J ends lost 0 bases and 10 bases respectively, with 18 bases between them. This CDR3 region has 15 residues. CDR3 protein: CASSYSPQMVVTYTF. The CDR3 DNA follows: TGTGCCAGCAGTTACTCACCCCAGATGGTGGTTACCTACACCTTC.

The chain has TRBV19 and TRBJ2-2; 7 nucleotides align to TRBD2. The germline V gene encodes CDR1 LNHDA and CDR2 SQIVND (reference sequence). V was clipped by 6 bases and J by 4 bases; unmatched bases: 8. The CDR3 is 15 residues long. The CDR3, as DNA: TGTGCCAGTAGGACTAGCCTCACCGTCACCGGGGAGCTGTTTTTT. Translated: CASRTSLTVTGELFF.

The chain joins TRBV5-4 to TRBJ1-3; D remains unclear. Germline CDR1 SGHNT, CDR2 YYREEE (reference sequence). Trimming left V 4 bases short and J 4 bases short, with 12 bases between. CDR3 length equals 14 residues. The CDR3: CASSRAGDGNTIYF. CDR3 nucleotides: TGTGCCAGCAGCCGAGCAGGCGACGGAAACACCATATATTTT.

The chain joins TRBV27 to TRBJ2-7, with a possible D match to TRBD2 (5 bases). Germline values: CDR1 MNHEY, CDR2 SMNVEV (reference sequence). The V end lost 1 base, the J end lost 4 bases, and 14 bases lay between the germline ends. This CDR3 has 15 amino acids. For the CDR3, the DNA is TGTGCCAGCAGTTTATGGGGTCGGGGTGGATACGAGCAGTACTTC. Its translation is CASSLWGRGGYEQYF.